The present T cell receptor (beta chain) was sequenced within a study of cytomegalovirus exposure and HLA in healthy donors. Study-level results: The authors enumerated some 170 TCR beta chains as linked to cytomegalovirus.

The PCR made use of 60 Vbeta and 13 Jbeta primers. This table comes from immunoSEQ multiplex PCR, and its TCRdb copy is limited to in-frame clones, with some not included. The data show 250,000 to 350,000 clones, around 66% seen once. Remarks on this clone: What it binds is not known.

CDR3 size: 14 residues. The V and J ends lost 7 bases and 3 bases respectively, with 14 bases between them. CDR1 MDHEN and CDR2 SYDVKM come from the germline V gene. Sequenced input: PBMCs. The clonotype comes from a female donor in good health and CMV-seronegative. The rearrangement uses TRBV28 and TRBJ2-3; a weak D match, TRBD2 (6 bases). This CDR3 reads CASKVGGGTDTQYF. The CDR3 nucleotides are TGTGCCAGCAAGGTGGGGGGAGGAACAGATACGCAGTATTTT.